A single sample is the source of the 20 T cell receptor beta chains below, sequenced in a study of vaccination effects on CD4 cells after COVID-19. Only in-frame clones appear in the TCRdb table, and some are missing; sequencing was by immunoSEQ multiplex PCR. The sample comprises around 45,000 clones, around 78% of which are singletons, and 10% to 13% rests with the top ten. For these TCRs, the target antigens are not known. Before any sequencing was done, the ViraFEST assay used viral peptide pools to expand antigen-specific CD4+ T cells. The authors isolated CD4+ T cells after around 11 days of culture. Vaccine recipients had no previous SARS-CoV-2 infection; their nucleocapsid antibodies were negative. Specimen: CD4+ T cells from PBMCs cultured with SARS-CoV-2 spike peptides, collected before COVID-19 vaccination. The receptors originated from a human donor who received a COVID-19 vaccine.

The table lists this clone with a count of one. This chain connects TRBV19 to TRBJ2-1, with 11 bases aligning to TRBD2. CDR3 size: 15 residues. The V and J ends lost 8 bases and 7 bases, in that order; junction bases with no gene match: 10. The germline gives CDR1 LNHDA, CDR2 SQIVND (reference sequence). The CDR3 here is CASGTLAGGRNEQFF. The CDR3 region has the DNA TGTGCCAGTGGAACTTTAGCGGGGGGGCGGAATGAGCAGTTCTTC.

This clone was observed a few times. The CDR3 spells CASSPPAGGSPDTQYF. CDR3 in DNA: TGTGCCAGCAGCCCCCCGGCGGGGGGAAGTCCAGATACGCAGTATTTT. The chain employs TRBV9 and TRBJ2-3, with TRBD2 matching 8 bases. The CDR3 loop spans 16 amino acids. V lost 4 bases, J lost 4 bases, and 11 bases stayed unmatched. Looked up from germline, CDR1 is SGDLS and CDR2 is YYNGEE. The entire variable domain, with the rest obtained from reference TRBV9 and TRBJ2-3, is as follows: DSGVTQTPKHLITATGQRVTLRCSPRSGDLSVYWYQQSLDQGLQFLIQYYNGEERAKGNILERFSAQQFPDLHSELNLSSLELGDSALYFCASSPPAGGSPDTQYFGPGTRLTVL.

The chain couples TRBV5-4 to TRBJ1-1; TRBD1 matches 9 bases. Germline CDR1 and CDR2: SGHNT and YYREEE (reference sequence). Trimming removed 2 bases from V and 0 bases from J; junction bases left unmatched: 2. The CDR3 runs to 15 residues. DNA of the CDR3: TGTGCCAGCAGCTTCGACAGGGGGATGAACACTGAAGCTTTCTTT. It codes for CASSFDRGMNTEAFF.

This chain connects TRBV7-2 to TRBJ2-7, with 7 bases lining up with TRBD1. The V and J ends lost 1 base and 3 bases, in that order; junction bases with no gene match: 9. From germline, CDR1 is SGHTA and CDR2 FQGNSA. CDR3 size: 16 residues. The CDR3 here is CASSLGAQGVGYEQYV. For the CDR3, the DNA is TGTGCCAGCAGCTTAGGGGCCCAGGGGGTAGGCTACGAGCAGTACGTC.

The chain combines TRBV12-3 or TRBV12-4 with TRBJ1-1, with TRBD1 identical over 8 bases. CDR3 length: 13 residues. The J segment lost 5 bases and the V segment lost 10 bases, leaving 9 bases of the junction unmatched. The CDR3 loop is CAIKRQGITEAFF. CDR3 bases: TGTGCCATAAAGCGACAGGGGATTACTGAAGCTTTCTTT.

The chain joins TRBV6-5 to TRBJ2-7; D is perhaps TRBD1 (5 bases). Trimming cost V 6 bases and J 1 base, with 10 bases left between them. The CDR3 runs to 13 residues. Looked up from germline, CDR1 is MNHEY and CDR2 is SVGAGI. The CDR3 nucleotides are TGTGCCAGCAGCCAGACAGTGTCCTACGAGCAGTACGTC. Its protein product is CASSQTVSYEQYV.

The genes are TRBV29-1 and TRBJ2-5, with 7 bases aligning to TRBD1. This CDR3 is 12 amino acids long. Germline CDR1 reads SQVTM; CDR2 reads ANQGSEA. Trimming cost V 6 bases and J 3 bases; bases outside gene matches: 4. DNA of the CDR3: TGCAGCGTCCGTACAGGGGAAGAGACCCAGTACTTC. Its translation is CSVRTGEETQYF. Filled out from reference TRBV29-1 and TRBJ2-5, the complete variable domain reads SAVISQKPSRDICQRGTSLTIQCQVDSQVTMMFWYRQQPGQSLTLIATANQGSEATYESGFVIDKFPISRPNLTFSTLTVSNMSPEDSSIYLCSVRTGEETQYFGPGTRLLVL.

The sample holds one count of this clone. The chain uses TRBV6-2 or TRBV6-3 and TRBJ2-7, with D tentatively TRBD2 (5 bases). CDR1 is MNHEY, CDR2 SVGEGT, per germline. Trimming cost V 6 bases and J 7 bases, with 13 bases left between them. The CDR3 consists of 12 residues. The CDR3 spells CASSPTSLEQYV. Written as DNA, the CDR3 is TGTGCCAGCAGCCCCACTAGTCTAGAGCAGTACGTC.

This clone was seen a handful of times. J is TRBJ2-2 and V is TRBV5-1; no clear D gene. Germline V gene lookup returns CDR1 SGHRS and CDR2 YFSETQ. The CDR3 loop spans 17 amino acids. Trimming took 0 bases from V and 0 from J, leaving 12 bases between them. The CDR3 loop is CASSLVVWTANTGELFF. In DNA form, the CDR3 reads TGCGCCAGCAGCTTGGTAGTTTGGACCGCGAACACCGGGGAGCTGTTTTTT.

The V call is TRBV11-2, the J call TRBJ2-1; TRBD1 might be the D (6 bases). The germline V and J ends were trimmed by 6 bases and 1 base, with 19 bases remaining between them. Germline V gene data show CDR1 as SGHAT and CDR2 as FQNNGV. The CDR3 sequence is 17 residues long. CDR3 nucleotides: TGTGCCAGCAGTTTAACTCAGGGGATACGATCCTACAATGAGCAGTTCTTC. Amino acids: CASSLTQGIRSYNEQFF.

This chain links TRBV7-8 with TRBJ1-5; D perhaps matches TRBD1 (6 bases). In germline, CDR1 is SGHVS, CDR2 FQNEAQ. Trimming took 2 bases from V and 2 from J, leaving 16 bases between them. The CDR3 runs 17 residues. For the CDR3, the DNA is TGTGCCAGCAGCTTATGGTCAGGGGCTGGCGGCAATCAGCCCCAGCATTTT. Protein sequence: CASSLWSGAGGNQPQHF.

The chain joins TRBV7-9 to TRBJ2-3, with 9 bases identical to TRBD1. Trimming at V came to 4 bases and at J to 1 base, leaving 6 bases not matched to a gene. Germline CDR1 reads SEHNR; CDR2 reads FQNEAQ (reference sequence). The CDR3 extends over 16 amino acids. CDR3 coding DNA: TGTGCCAGCAGCTCCAGACGGACAGGGGGCACAGATACGCAGTATTTT. As protein: CASSSRRTGGTDTQYF.

This chain joins TRBV6-5 and TRBJ1-2; D is undetermined. CDR3 size: 12 residues. V was pared by 6 bases and J by 7 bases, with 12 bases between. Germline CDR1 MNHEY, CDR2 SVGAGI. In DNA, the CDR3 is TGTGCCAGCAGGTCACGGGTCGCTGGCTACACCTTC. It translates to CASRSRVAGYTF.

The genes are TRBV18 and TRBJ2-1, with 11 bases fitting TRBD2. V was clipped by 4 bases and J by 4 bases; unmatched bases: 9. Germline V gene sequence: CDR1 KGHSH, CDR2 LQKENI. The length of the CDR3 is 17 residues. The CDR3 bases are TGTGCCAGCTCACGATATAGCGGGGGGGCGAGATACAATGAGCAGTTCTTC. Translation: CASSRYSGGARYNEQFF.

The genes are TRBV27 and TRBJ2-1; 11 bases match TRBD2. The CDR3 covers 19 residues. CDR1 is MNHEY, CDR2 SMNVEV, per germline (reference sequence). V was clipped by 6 bases and J by 8 bases; unmatched bases: 21. CDR3 sequence: CASRTGTSGGAGHRYEQFF. The CDR3 DNA sequence: TGTGCCAGCAGGACCGGGACTAGCGGTGGTGCGGGGCATCGATATGAGCAGTTCTTC.

The chain joins TRBV29-1 to TRBJ1-2; D might be TRBD1 (6 bases). Trimming took 0 bases from V and 8 from J, leaving 13 bases between them. Germline loops: CDR1 SQVTM, CDR2 ANQGSEA. CDR3 size: 13 residues. DNA for the CDR3: TGCAGCGTTGAAGATGATGGACAGAAGGGCTACACCTTC. As protein: CSVEDDGQKGYTF.

V and J are TRBV6-6 and TRBJ2-7; D might be TRBD1 (6 bases). Trimming left V 0 bases short and J 6 bases short, with 15 bases between. The CDR3 extends over 15 amino acids. The germline V gene has CDR1 MNHNY and CDR2 SVGAGI (reference sequence). The CDR3 region has the DNA TGTGCCAGCAGTTACTCGAGGGGGAAAGGGGTCGAGCAGTACGTC. Protein sequence: CASSYSRGKGVEQYV.

The chain joins TRBV7-3 to TRBJ2-1; TRBD2 might be the D (5 bases). Trimming took 1 base from V and 15 from J, leaving 13 bases between them. This CDR3 region has 12 residues. The germline CDR1 and CDR2 sequences are SGHTA and FQGTGA. In nucleotides, the CDR3 is TGTGCCAGCAGCTTAATTGGGAGACACGGGTTCTTC. It encodes CASSLIGRHGFF.

The chain recombines TRBV7-3 with TRBJ2-5; D possibly corresponds to TRBD1 (5 bases). V was trimmed by 5 bases and J by 4 bases, leaving 14 bases between them. Germline CDR1 is SGHTA and CDR2 is FQGTGA. This CDR3 comprises 14 residues. The CDR3 DNA follows: TGTGCCAGCAGCCCAGGGTCAAACCGAGAGACCCAGTACTTC. Translation gives CASSPGSNRETQYF. The full variable domain, its missing parts supplied by reference TRBV7-3 and TRBJ2-5, is GAGVSQTPSNKVTEKGKYVELRCDPISGHTALYWYRQSLGQGPEFLIYFQGTGAADDSGLPNDRFFAVRPEGSVSTLKIQRTERGDSAVYLCASSPGSNRETQYFGPGTRLLVL.

This chain links TRBV9 with TRBJ2-2, with D uncertain. This CDR3 contains 16 residues. The V gene's germline CDR1 is SGDLS and CDR2 YYNGEE. The V end was cut by 0 bases, the J end by 1 base, with 10 bases between. The CDR3 protein is CASSVDDGRNTGELFF. DNA of the CDR3: TGTGCCAGCAGCGTAGATGACGGAAGGAACACCGGGGAGCTGTTTTTT.